Listed below are T cell receptor beta chains from one sample, sequenced in a study of early T cells in non-severe SARS-CoV-2 infection. From the 5' RACE reads, TCRdb called clonotypes with MiXCR, one entry per CDR3 protein. The table includes roughly 62,000 distinct CDR3 sequences, approximately 8% detected once. Sequenced: whole blood. The receptor set was obtained from an adult who was a healthcare worker with PCR-confirmed SARS-CoV-2 infection or an uninfected control (not recorded which). Each CDR3 is given with its conserved first and last residue. A D gene is named only where the DNA matches it firmly. The listing skips clone size in some rows; elsewhere it reads once, few, many or a size class.

TRBD1	many	TRBV7-8	TRBJ2-1	TGTGCCAGCAGCTTAGCCCGGGACAGGGCCAATGAGCAGTTCTTC	CASSLARDRANEQFF
TRBD2	medium-sized	TRBV6-6	TRBJ2-7	TGTGCCAGCAGCCCCTCAGGTCCCTCAGCGGGTAGCGGGAGGCGCGAGCAGTACTTC	CASSPSGPSAGSGRREQYF
NA	few	TRBV7-9	TRBJ1-1	TGTGCCAGCAGCTTATCAGGGGCGCTGAACACTGAAGCTTTCTTT	CASSLSGALNTEAFF
NA	many	TRBV2	TRBJ1-5	TGTGCCAGCAGTGAACAGGCAGGATCGGGTCGCGGTCAGCCCCAGCATTTT	CASSEQAGSGRGQPQHF
NA	many	TRBV18	TRBJ1-1	TGTGCCAGCTCACCAATGGGGATTGAAGCTTTCTTT	CASSPMGIEAFF
TRBD2	NA	TRBV11-2	TRBJ2-2	TGTGCCAGCAGCTTTTCAGCGGGAGTCGACGGGGAGCTGTTTTTT	CASSFSAGVDGELFF
NA	NA	TRBV28	TRBJ2-7	TGTGCCAGCAGTTTATTAAGGGGCTTGGGATCCTACGAGCAGTACTTC	CASSLLRGLGSYEQYF
TRBD2	few	TRBV28	TRBJ2-5	TGTGCCAGCATAAAGAGGCCGGGACTAGCGGGAGGGGAGACCCAGTACTTC	CASIKRPGLAGGETQYF
NA	NA	TRBV7-2	TRBJ2-3	TGTGCCAGCAGCTTAGCGCAGCGAAATACGCAGTATTTT	CASSLAQRNTQYF
NA	many	TRBV20-1	TRBJ2-1	TGCAGTGCTAAAGGGTCCCCCCATGAGCAGTTCTTC	CSAKGSPHEQFF
NA	NA	TRBV9	TRBJ2-6	TGTGCCAGCCCCGGGAAGGCGAGCTCTGGGGCCAACGTCCTGACTTTC	CASPGKASSGANVLTF
NA	many	TRBV5-1	TRBJ2-5	TGCGCCAGCAGCAAATGGACGGTAGGGGAGACCCAGTACTTC	CASSKWTVGETQYF
NA	NA	TRBV2	TRBJ1-2	TGTGCCAGCAGTGAAGCCGGCTATGGCTACACCTTC	CASSEAGYGYTF
NA	many	TRBV27	TRBJ2-1	TGTGCCAGCAGAGTAAGTTTTTCCTACAATGAGCAGTTCTTC	CASRVSFSYNEQFF
TRBD1	few	TRBV20-1	TRBJ2-7	TGCAGTGCCGCCGCGGGACAGGGGTTTCACGAGCAGTACTTC	CSAAAGQGFHEQYF
TRBD1	few	TRBV7-2	TRBJ1-6	TGTGCCAGCAGCTTATCAGGGGGATCGAATTCACCCCTCCACTTT	CASSLSGGSNSPLHF
TRBD2	NA	TRBV27	TRBJ2-1	TGTGCCAGCAGCTCGCTAGCGGGAGGGGTCAATGAGCAGTTCTTC	CASSSLAGGVNEQFF
TRBD2	few	TRBV20-1	TRBJ2-7	TGCAGTGCTAGGGAGACTAGCGGGAGGGTACCCTACGAGCAGTACTTC	CSARETSGRVPYEQYF
TRBD2	NA	TRBV28	TRBJ2-1	TGTGCCAGCAGGGCAACCGGGGGGGGGCAGTCCTACAATGAGCAGTTCTTC	CASRATGGGQSYNEQFF
NA	NA	TRBV7-2	TRBJ1-1	TGTGCCAGCAGCTCCGGACACAACACTGAAGCTTTCTTT	CASSSGHNTEAFF
NA	NA	TRBV18	TRBJ2-7	TGTGCCAGCTCACGGGTCTACCCCTACGAGCAGTACTTC	CASSRVYPYEQYF
TRBD2	many	TRBV18	TRBJ2-7	TGTGCCAGCTCACCCTCTAGCGGGAGGGTATACGAGCAGTACTTC	CASSPSSGRVYEQYF
TRBD2	NA	TRBV14	TRBJ2-3	TGTGCCAGCAGCCTTCCGGGGCGGGGGATCGCAGATACGCAGTATTTT	CASSLPGRGIADTQYF
NA	many	TRBV6-6	TRBJ1-5	TGTGCCACCACTTCGGAAGGGGCCGAGACTCCCCAGCATTTT	CATTSEGAETPQHF
NA	many	TRBV6-6	TRBJ2-3	TGTGCCAGCAGTCCTCCGGGCACAGATACGCAGTATTTT	CASSPPGTDTQYF
NA	many	TRBV9	TRBJ2-1	TGTGCCAGCAGCACCCCCGGGACGGAACATCGGGATGAGCAGTTCTTC	CASSTPGTEHRDEQFF
TRBD2	many	TRBV20-1	TRBJ2-7	TGCAGTGCTAGCCCTAGCGGGAGACAGGAGCAGTACTTC	CSASPSGRQEQYF
NA	many	TRBV18	TRBJ2-1	TGTGCCAGCTCACCAAATAGCGATTACAATGAGCAGTTCTTC	CASSPNSDYNEQFF
NA	NA	TRBV7-9	TRBJ2-1	TGTGCCAGCAGCTCAGCAAACTCGAATTACAATGAGCAGTTCTTC	CASSSANSNYNEQFF
NA	many	TRBV19	TRBJ1-1	TGTGCCAGTACGGGACAAATGAACACTGAAGCTTTCTTT	CASTGQMNTEAFF
NA	many	TRBV15	TRBJ2-1	TGTGCCACCAGCAGAATCCCGACTAGTTTGGTTGAGCAGTTCTTC	CATSRIPTSLVEQFF
TRBD2	few	TRBV29-1	TRBJ2-3	TGCAGCACTTGGGGGGGGGTGAGCGATACGCAGTATTTT	CSTWGGVSDTQYF
TRBD1	NA	TRBV15	TRBJ1-2	TGTGCCACCAGCGGGACAGGGGCGGAATATGGCTACACCTTC	CATSGTGAEYGYTF
NA	NA	TRBV29-1	TRBJ2-4	TGCAGCGTTGATGCTGGGGGGTTAGAGTTCTTC	CSVDAGGLEFF
TRBD2	NA	TRBV27	TRBJ2-5	TGTGCCAGCAGTTTGCGGGAGGGCGGAGAGACCCAGTACTTC	CASSLREGGETQYF
NA	many	TRBV28	TRBJ1-5	TGTGCCAGCAGTTTATGGTCGGTCAGCACCTTTAGCAATCAGCCCCAGCATTTT	CASSLWSVSTFSNQPQHF
TRBD1	many	TRBV18	TRBJ2-5	TGTGCCAGCTCACCATCAGGGGGCTCGGAGACCCAGTACTTC	CASSPSGGSETQYF
NA	NA	TRBV18	TRBJ1-1	TGTGCCAGCTCACCTCGCGTTAGGGGGGGAACTGAAGCTTTCTTT	CASSPRVRGGTEAFF
NA	NA	TRBV14	TRBJ2-2	TGTGCCAGCAGCCAAGCAAACACCGGGGAGCTGTTTTTT	CASSQANTGELFF
NA	many	TRBV5-1	TRBJ2-4	TGCGCCACCCATCAGGGGGGTGCTGACATTCAGTACTTC	CATHQGGADIQYF
NA	many	TRBV30	TRBJ2-3	TGTGCCTGGAGTCTGACAGGATCCACAGATACGCAGTATTTT	CAWSLTGSTDTQYF
NA	many	TRBV19	TRBJ1-5	TGTGCCAGTAGTATGCCCCTATTCGGGCGGAGCAATCAGCCCCAGCATTTT	CASSMPLFGRSNQPQHF
NA	few	TRBV7-8	TRBJ1-5	TGTGCCAGCAGCTTAGCGGGGGAGCATCAGCCCCAGCATTTT	CASSLAGEHQPQHF
NA	NA	TRBV5-5	TRBJ2-7	TGTGCCAGCAGCCTAGTGTGGGGGCCCTCCTACGAGCAGTACTTC	CASSLVWGPSYEQYF
NA	NA	TRBV20-1	TRBJ1-4	TGCAGTGCTAGAGGGGGGGAAGGTGAAAAACTGTTTTTT	CSARGGEGEKLFF
TRBD2	few	TRBV2	TRBJ2-3	TGTGCCAGCATAAGGGCTAGCGGGACGGCAGATACGCAGTATTTT	CASIRASGTADTQYF
TRBD1	NA	TRBV25-1	TRBJ1-1	TGTGCCAGCAGTGAAGGGACAGGGTTCTTGTGGACTGAAGCTTTCTTT	CASSEGTGFLWTEAFF
NA	few	TRBV29-1	TRBJ2-7	TGCAGCGTTGAATTGCCTGCCCTGGACGAGCAGTACTTC	CSVELPALDEQYF
NA	few	TRBV3-1	TRBJ1-2	TGTGCCAGCAGCAGGTCAGGCGACTATGGCTACACCTTC	CASSRSGDYGYTF
TRBD1	few	TRBV27	TRBJ2-7	TGTGCCAGCAGTTTAAGGGGACAGGCCTACGAGCAGTACTTC	CASSLRGQAYEQYF
TRBD1	many	TRBV15	TRBJ1-2	TGTGCCACCAGCACTGGTCAGGGGGAAGGCTACACCTTC	CATSTGQGEGYTF
TRBD2	NA	TRBV28	TRBJ2-3	TGTGCCAGCAGTTTAGGAGGGGAGGGAGCAGATACGCAGTATTTT	CASSLGGEGADTQYF
NA	medium-sized	TRBV5-6	TRBJ2-4	TGTGCCAGCAGCGGGGCCAAAAACATTCAGTACTTC	CASSGAKNIQYF
TRBD1	few	TRBV6-5	TRBJ2-7	TGTGCCAGCAGAACAGCCGGGACAGGGGGTTACGAGCAGTACTTC	CASRTAGTGGYEQYF
NA	few	TRBV5-1	TRBJ2-3	TGCGCCAGCAGCTCCAACCCCGGATCCACAGATACGCAGTATTTT	CASSSNPGSTDTQYF